This T cell receptor beta chain was identified during a study of CD8+CD57+ T cells in acquired aplastic anemia. The germline CDR1 and CDR2 sequences are MGHDK and SYGVNS. The CDR3 is 17 residues long. With 2 bases removed from V and 8 bases from J, the gap between germline ends came to 24 bases. Comment on this clonotype: The target antigen is unknown.

The use of genomic DNA as template underpinned the TCR beta VDJ and CDR3 profiling. A single record per CDR3 protein comes from TCRdb applying MiXCR to the reads. The data show about 270,000 distinct CDR3 sequences, 45% to 70% seen once. The study, taken as a whole, reports: Roughly 30 CD8+ CDR3 sequences occurred in both the patients and the controls. Significance was not reached for CD8+ Simpson's diversity between patients and controls.

The chain couples TRBV25-1 to TRBJ1-2, with D perhaps matching TRBD1 (5 bases). The source material was sorted CD4+, CD8+, or CD8+CD57+ T cells (not recorded which) from PBMCs. The receptor was derived from a human donor with severe aplastic anemia or a healthy control (not recorded which). The CDR3 here is CASSEGAGAYSYGGYTF. Written as DNA, the CDR3 is TGTGCCAGCAGTGAAGGGGCAGGCGCCTATTCCTATGGAGGCTACACCTTC.